This T cell receptor (beta chain) stems from a study of CD8 T cells in ankylosing spondylitis. Concerning this clonotype itself: No antigen is known for it.

Notes on the study in general: Clones linked with disease were CD8+ and fairly uncommon in the peripheral blood. A TCR beta motif made of fewer than ten highly homologous variants seemed typical of ankylosing spondylitis blood. It was reported that disease-linked clones were significantly enriched in matched ankylosing spondylitis synovial fluid.

Preparation of TCR beta libraries was done by quantitative 5'-RACE with molecular barcodes. MiXCR, applied by TCRdb to the 5' RACE reads, yields one record per CDR3 protein. The sample lists roughly 230,000 distinct CDR3 sequences, approximately 8% seen once, with more than 4% in the top ten. The ends lost 1 base at V and 0 bases at J; junction bases unmatched: 6. The CDR3 covers 17 residues. Germline CDR1 SEHNR, CDR2 FQNEAQ (reference sequence). This chain joins TRBV7-9 and TRBJ2-1, with 7 positions matching TRBD1. Source material: blood, either unsorted or a sorted T cell fraction (not recorded which). The TCR was taken from a female donor with ankylosing spondylitis or in good health (not recorded which). CDR3 in amino acids: CASSLGWAGGSYNEQFF. The CDR3 nucleotides read TGTGCCAGCAGCTTAGGGTGGGCAGGGGGCTCCTACAATGAGCAGTTCTTC. The variable domain in full, with the rest retrieved from reference TRBV7-9 and TRBJ2-1, is DTGVSQNPRHKITKRGQNVTFRCDPISEHNRLYWYRQTLGQGPEFLTYFQNEAQLEKSRLLSDRFSAERPKGSFSTLEIQRTEQGDSAMYLCASSLGWAGGSYNEQFFGPGTRLTVL.